This TCR beta chain was found in a study of a mutant IDH1 vaccine in newly diagnosed glioma. About the research overall: Investigators started vaccination 4-6 weeks after radiotherapy alone, or with temozolomide cycles. Findings of the study overall: Among all patients, vaccine-induced immune responses occurred in 85% to 95%. Apparently unrelated to pseudoprogression were changes in the top peripheral T cell clonotypes.

Time point noted: week 47, end of study. Every vaccination contained 300 ug of the mutant IDH1 20-mer peptide and was paired with topical imiquimod. The study enrolled donors with new WHO grade 3 or 4 IDH1-mutant, ATRX-lost astrocytomas. The method was immunoSEQ multiplex PCR; TCRdb's version includes in-frame clones alone and lacks a portion of them. The sample includes tens of thousands of clones, roughly 87% of them seen just once. Concerning this clone: Its antigen is undetermined. A junction boundary mismatches the germline segment, possibly from a read error.

The input for sequencing was PBMCs, taken from a glioma patient whose treatment included an IDH1 peptide vaccine. The clonotype was recovered from a woman aged 50 to 60 with glioma.

The chain's CDR3 is CASSLRPTGENTDTQYF. For the CDR3, the DNA is TGTGCTAGCAGCTTAAGGCCTACGGGGGAAAACACAGATACGCAGTATTTT. J is TRBJ2-3 and V is TRBV7-7; tentatively, D is TRBD2 (6 bases). The CDR3 runs to 17 residues. Per the germline V gene, CDR1 is SSHAT and CDR2 is FNYEAQ (reference sequence).